One T cell receptor beta chain is described in this entry. In the authors' workflow: Counts of nucleated cells, estimated from reference gene primer amplification, were obtained. Produced via immunoSEQ multiplex PCR; TCRdb's table is partial and in-frame only. From that table come the V and J calls and clone size; the DNA was used to work out D and trimming. The sample has roughly 280,000 clones, under 90% seen once. This entry belongs to a study of blood T cell repertoires in COVID-19. Study in general: Samples of COVID-19 (acute and convalescent) were obtained from the United States, Italy and Spain. In each case, the material was cDNA or gDNA derived from T cells, B-cell-depleted T cells, or PBMCs.

From germline, CDR1 is SGHVS and CDR2 FQNEAQ. With 2 bases clipped from V and 6 bases from J, the junction kept 6 bases outside the gene matches. The CDR3 totals 15 residues. The J gene is TRBJ2-1, the V gene TRBV7-8; 8 nucleotides agree with TRBD2. The TCR was taken from a man aged 50-60 years with acute or convalescent COVID-19. The sample was peripheral blood. CDR3 sequence (DNA): TGTGCCAGCAGCTTAAAAGCGGGGGCCCTCAATGAGCAGTTCTTC. It yields the protein CASSLKAGALNEQFF. Full variable domain (missing parts from reference TRBV7-8 and TRBJ2-1): GAGVSQSPRYKVAKRGQDVALRCDPISGHVSLFWYQQALGQGPEFLTYFQNEAQLDKSGLPSDRFFAERPEGSVSTLKIQRTQQEDSAVYLCASSLKAGALNEQFFGPGTRLTVL.